Below are 23 T cell receptor beta chains sequenced from a single sample in a study of shared clonotypes between healthy human individuals. Assay used: immunoSEQ multiplex PCR; TCRdb lists only in-frame clones, some missing. The sample yields approximately 620,000 clones, roughly 97% seen once. The sample consisted of naive CD4+ T cells sorted from blood. As to subset: CD45RA+ positively selected. Receptors were obtained from a woman aged 25 to 45 in good health.

This chain uses TRBV5-6 with TRBJ2-2; 12 nucleotides match TRBD2. V trimming: 3 bases; J trimming: 6 bases; junction bases outside the gene matches: 6. The germline gives CDR1 SGHDT, CDR2 YYEEEE. There are 16 residues in the CDR3. The CDR3 sequence: CASSWTSGIGAGELFF. The CDR3 DNA reads TGTGCCAGCAGCTGGACTAGCGGGATCGGTGCCGGGGAGCTGTTTTTT.

The CDR3 coding sequence is TGTGCCAGCGGGCTTTCCGGAAACACCATATATTTT. Protein: CASGLSGNTIYF. This rearrangement joins TRBV6-5 to TRBJ1-3; D unclear. V was clipped by 8 bases and J by 4 bases, with 9 bases between them. CDR1 is MNHEY, CDR2 SVGAGI, per germline. This CDR3 contains 12 residues.

The chain recombines TRBV29-1 with TRBJ2-5, with 7 bases lining up with TRBD1. TRBJ2-7 matches the DNA end more closely, so the J call is doubtful. This CDR3 is built from 17 residues. In germline, CDR1 is SQVTM, CDR2 ANQGSEA. The CDR3 reads CSAGDLWTRDSTYEQYF. The DNA for the CDR3 is TGCAGCGCCGGTGATCTATGGACCCGGGACAGCACCTACGAGCAGTACTTC.

The chain is built from TRBV4-3 and TRBJ2-7; D remains ambiguous. The CDR3 has 16 amino acids. Germline lookup yields CDR1 LGHNA and CDR2 YSLEER. V was clipped by 1 base and J by 0 bases, with 13 bases between them. In nucleotides, the CDR3 is TGCGCCAGCAGCCAAGTTTTTCCGAGGAGCTCCTACGAGCAGTACTTC. Protein: CASSQVFPRSSYEQYF.

The chain has TRBV20-1 and TRBJ2-7, with unresolved D. The germline V gene encodes CDR1 DFQATT and CDR2 SNEGSKA (reference sequence). CDR3 length: 9 amino acids. The CDR3 sequence is CVDDLVAYF. The CDR3 nucleotides are TGCGTGGATGACTTGGTAGCGTACTTC.

The J gene is TRBJ2-7, the V gene TRBV11-2; no definite D call. The CDR3 length is 16 residues. Germline assignment: CDR1 SGHAT and CDR2 FQNNGV. V lost 1 base to trimming and J lost 2 bases, with 15 bases between them. The CDR3 nucleotides are TGTGCCAGCAGCTTAGCACCCCCTAGGGCCCCCTACGAGCAGTACTTC. This codes for CASSLAPPRAPYEQYF.

This clone has just one count. The chain couples TRBV6-1 to TRBJ1-5, with D tentatively TRBD1 (6 bases). Trimming cost V 5 bases and J 3 bases, with 14 bases left between them. This CDR3 spans 15 amino acids. Germline CDR1 MNHNS, CDR2 SASEGT. The CDR3 nucleotides read TGTGCCAGCAGTCAACCGACAGGATTCAATCAGCCCCAGCATTTT. It translates to CASSQPTGFNQPQHF.

The chain has TRBV19 and TRBJ2-7, with D uncertain. This CDR3 region has 15 residues. V was clipped by 5 bases and J by 0 bases, with 14 bases between them. Germline V gene data show CDR1 as LNHDA and CDR2 as SQIVND (reference sequence). The CDR3 bases are TGTGCCAGTAGTGTTGCGGCATCGCTCTCCTACGAGCAGTACTTC. Protein: CASSVAASLSYEQYF.

This chain joins TRBV10-3 and TRBJ2-7; no clear D gene. The CDR3 sequence is 12 residues long. The germline gives CDR1 ENHRY, CDR2 SYGVKD. Trimming cost V 1 base and J 4 bases, with 5 bases left between them. CDR3 sequence: CAISEYGYEQYF. For the CDR3, the DNA is TGTGCCATCAGTGAGTACGGTTACGAGCAGTACTTC.

This CDR3 reads CASSPRTGGYEQYF. For the CDR3, the DNA is TGTGCCAGCAGCCCACGGACAGGGGGCTACGAGCAGTACTTC. The chain links TRBV14 to TRBJ2-7; 10 bases line up with TRBD1. Per germline, CDR1 SGHDN and CDR2 FVKESK. V lost 4 bases, J lost 3 bases, and 3 bases stayed unmatched. The CDR3 is 14 amino acids.

This clone was detected only once. The gene calls are TRBV7-9 and TRBJ2-3; possibly TRBD1 for D (8 bases). The germline CDR1 and CDR2 sequences are SEHNR and FQNEAQ (reference sequence). V shed 3 bases and J shed 5 bases, with 15 bases lying between them. The CDR3 length is 15 residues. The CDR3 spells CASSFRQGRGDTQYF. The CDR3 region has the DNA TGTGCCAGCAGCTTTAGACAGGGGAGGGGAGATACGCAGTATTTT. Together with reference TRBV7-9 and TRBJ2-3, the CDR3 gives the full variable domain: DTGVSQNPRHKITKRGQNVTFRCDPISEHNRLYWYRQTLGQGPEFLTYFQNEAQLEKSRLLSDRFSAERPKGSFSTLEIQRTEQGDSAMYLCASSFRQGRGDTQYFGPGTRLTVL.

This chain connects TRBV4-2 to TRBJ1-4; TRBD1 might be the D (6 bases). Germline lookup yields CDR1 LGHNA and CDR2 YNFKEQ. CDR3 length: 15 amino acids. The V and J ends lost 0 bases and 7 bases respectively, with 12 bases between them. CDR3 sequence reads: CASSQEPGQSEKLFF. The DNA for the CDR3 is TGTGCCAGCAGCCAAGAACCCGGACAGAGTGAAAAACTGTTTTTT.

This clone was seen just once. The V gene is TRBV28, the J gene TRBJ2-1, with D maybe TRBD2 (6 bases). CDR3 length: 16 residues. Germline CDR1 is MDHEN and CDR2 is SYDVKM. V was cut by 4 bases and J by 0 bases, with 13 bases left in between. This CDR3 is CASSSPMTSSYNEQFF. In DNA form, the CDR3 reads TGTGCCAGCAGTTCACCCATGACTAGCTCCTACAATGAGCAGTTCTTC.

The chain carries TRBV27 and TRBJ1-2; D perhaps matches TRBD1 (6 bases). Trimming took off 4 bases at V and 5 bases at J, with 17 bases between the two ends. CDR1 is MNHEY and CDR2 is SMNVEV in the germline V gene (reference sequence). The CDR3 has 15 residues. The CDR3 DNA reads TGTGCCAGCAGTTCTAGTAGGGGGGCAAGGTATGGCTACACCTTC. Its translation is CASSSSRGARYGYTF.

V is TRBV11-2 and J is TRBJ2-3, with D tentatively TRBD2 (6 bases). Trimming stripped 5 bases from V and 2 bases from J, with 11 bases between. This CDR3 contains 14 residues. Germline V lookup: CDR1 SGHAT, CDR2 FQNNGV. The CDR3 region is CASSPGRDTDTQYF. CDR3 nucleotide sequence: TGTGCCAGCAGCCCCGGGAGAGACACAGATACGCAGTATTTT.

The chain joins TRBV4-1 to TRBJ1-2; D is perhaps TRBD1 (5 bases). Germline values: CDR1 MGHRA, CDR2 YSYEKL. The germline V and J ends were trimmed by 1 base and 5 bases, with 17 bases remaining between them. CDR3 length: 16 residues. DNA for the CDR3: TGCGCCAGCAGCCAAGGGGAGGGGCCCCTGCGTTATGGCTACACCTTC. As protein: CASSQGEGPLRYGYTF.

The chain uses TRBV19 and TRBJ1-3; D uncertain. Trimming left V 4 bases short and J 1 base short, with 14 bases between. Germline-derived CDR1 and CDR2 are LNHDA and SQIVND (reference sequence). The CDR3 extends over 16 amino acids. The CDR3 spells CASSRYGSASGNTIYF. CDR3 DNA sequence: TGTGCCAGTAGTAGGTACGGGTCCGCGTCTGGAAACACCATATATTTT.

The genes are TRBV4-1 and TRBJ2-5; TRBD1 aligns across 7 bases. Germline CDR1 reads MGHRA; CDR2 reads YSYEKL. The junction had 7 bases not matched to a gene; V was cut back by 3 bases and J by 3 bases. This CDR3 is built from 15 residues. CDR3: CASSQIGTAKETQYF. In nucleotides, the CDR3 is TGCGCCAGCAGCCAGATAGGGACAGCCAAAGAGACCCAGTACTTC.

This chain connects TRBV5-6 to TRBJ1-2; 11 nucleotides agree with TRBD1. The CDR3 loop spans 13 amino acids. Per the germline V gene, CDR1 is SGHDT and CDR2 is YYEEEE. Trimming cost V 3 bases and J 7 bases; bases outside gene matches: 2. CDR3 amino acids: CASSWDRGGGYTF. For the CDR3, the DNA is TGTGCCAGCAGCTGGGACAGGGGGGGTGGCTACACCTTC.

DNA for the CDR3: TGTGCCAGCAGTTACACTGGAGGACAGGGGATGAGGGAGCAGTACTTC. This gives the protein CASSYTGGQGMREQYF. The chain is built from TRBV6-6 and TRBJ2-7, with 9 bases aligning to TRBD1. V was clipped by 2 bases and J by 7 bases; unmatched bases: 12. From germline, CDR1 is MNHNY and CDR2 SVGAGI (reference sequence). The CDR3 length is 16 residues.

The chain recombines TRBV10-3 with TRBJ1-5, with 10 bases matching TRBD1. Germline V gene data show CDR1 as ENHRY and CDR2 as SYGVKD. Trimming removed 6 bases from V and 5 bases from J; junction bases left unmatched: 1. The CDR3 spans 13 residues. The CDR3 is CAIRTGGDQPQHF. CDR3 coding DNA: TGTGCCATCAGGACAGGGGGCGATCAGCCCCAGCATTTT.

This CDR3 reads CASSPGAPLLNTEAFF. The CDR3 DNA follows: TGTGCCAGCTCACCAGGGGCTCCCCTTTTGAACACTGAAGCTTTCTTT. The chain joins TRBV18 to TRBJ1-1, with TRBD1 as a possible D gene (5 bases). Trimming shortened V by 2 bases and J by 0 bases, and 13 bases separated the two germline ends. Germline values: CDR1 KGHSH, CDR2 LQKENI. The CDR3 is 16 amino acids.

This chain uses TRBV28 with TRBJ1-2; D is uncertain. Trimming removed 3 bases at V and 8 bases at J, with 7 bases between. Germline V gene sequence: CDR1 MDHEN, CDR2 SYDVKM. The CDR3 totals 11 residues. CDR3 amino acids: CASSFAFGYTF. CDR3 in DNA: TGTGCCAGCAGTTTTGCTTTCGGCTACACCTTC.